Included here is one TCR beta chain sequence, with context. Every diagnosis used clinical symptoms, serum thyroxine and TRAb, thyroid ultrasound and orbital computed tomography. An approximately 10 ml volume of fresh peripheral blood provided the PBMCs. Amplification of TCR beta CDR3 regions used RNA as the template. HTBI primers were the set used in a first-round RT-PCR of the TCR CDR3. MiXCR was run by TCRdb on the multiplex PCR reads, yielding one entry per CDR3 protein. In the table there are hundreds of thousands of distinct CDR3 sequences, 15% to 18% of which are singletons. These data are taken from a study of T cells in Graves' hyperthyroidism and ophthalmopathy. The wider study: Prior to any treatment, at the point of initial diagnosis, peripheral blood was collected.

The germline gives CDR1 DFQATT, CDR2 SNEGSKA (reference sequence). V shed 5 bases and J shed 6 bases, with 14 bases lying between them. The CDR3 extends over 13 amino acids. This receptor was taken from a woman younger than 30 with Graves' hyperthyroidism. The chain recombines TRBV20-1 with TRBJ1-3; perhaps TRBD1 as D (5 bases). Sequencing used blood. CDR3 sequence: CSAAAGRANTIYF. The CDR3 DNA reads as TGCAGTGCTGCCGCAGGGCGGGCAAACACCATATATTTT.